A single sample gave rise to the 26 T cell receptor beta chains below, sequenced in a study of CD8 T cells in Susac syndrome. The authors reverse transcribed roughly 0.5 to 1 ug RNA with random hexamers. TCRdb reprocessed the immunoSEQ multiplex PCR reads with MiXCR, giving one entry per CDR3 protein. This sample has fewer than 150,000 distinct CDR3 sequences, with more than 85% found just once. Sequenced sample: CD8+ T cells from PBMCs. Source of these receptors: a human donor with Susac syndrome.

This rearrangement joins TRBV29-1 to TRBJ2-3; maybe TRBD2 (6 bases). CDR3 size: 21 residues. Germline CDR1 SQVTM, CDR2 ANQGSEA. Trimming pared 6 bases from V and 5 bases from J, leaving 39 bases between. The CDR3 sequence is CSVDAHPQTSQSGPNQDTQYF. The CDR3 DNA reads as TGCAGCGTAGATGCTCACCCCCAGACTAGTCAATCAGGGCCCAACCAAGATACGCAGTATTTT.

The chain recombines TRBV29-1 with TRBJ2-1, with TRBD2 matching 7 bases. J gave up 0 bases and V 2 bases, and 4 bases lay outside the gene matches. Germline loops: CDR1 SQVTM, CDR2 ANQGSEA. The CDR3 spans 15 residues. CDR3 in DNA: TGCAGCGTTGAACCCAGCGGGGACTCCTACAATGAGCAGTTCTTC. This gives the protein CSVEPSGDSYNEQFF.

This chain connects TRBV2 to TRBJ2-7; TRBD2 matches 9 bases. This CDR3 region has 16 residues. Germline lookup yields CDR1 SNHLY and CDR2 FYNNEI. The V and J ends lost 6 bases and 2 bases, in that order; junction bases with no gene match: 11. DNA of the CDR3: TGTGCCAGCAGACCCATAAGGGCGGGAGGGGCCTACGAGCAGTACTTC. It translates to CASRPIRAGGAYEQYF.

V gene TRBV4-1 combines with J gene TRBJ2-7; TRBD2 agrees at 7 bases. The V segment lost 6 bases and the J segment 0 bases; nucleotides outside the gene matches: 8. From germline, CDR1 is MGHRA and CDR2 YSYEKL. The CDR3 extends over 15 amino acids. Here the CDR3 reads CASRLEPSGSYEQYF. DNA for the CDR3: TGCGCCAGCAGACTAGAACCTAGCGGCTCCTACGAGCAGTACTTC.

This chain links TRBV25-1 with TRBJ2-7; D gene uncertain. Germline-derived CDR1 and CDR2 are MGHDK and SYGVNS. The CDR3 is 16 residues long. V lost 2 bases and J lost 4, with 18 bases in between. The CDR3 loop reads CASSESPYDDRYEQYF. In DNA, the CDR3 is TGTGCCAGCAGTGAAAGCCCCTACGACGATAGGTACGAGCAGTACTTC.

This chain joins TRBV7-8 and TRBJ1-1; 8 nucleotides match TRBD1. Trimming took 3 bases from V and 5 from J; bases not matched to a gene: 8. The CDR3 consists of 15 residues. Germline CDR1 SGHVS, CDR2 FQNEAQ. CDR3 sequence: CASSFDTGGRTEAFF. The CDR3 DNA sequence: TGTGCCAGCAGCTTTGACACAGGGGGGAGGACTGAAGCTTTCTTT.

The V call is TRBV13, the J call TRBJ2-3, with 8 positions matching TRBD1. Germline V CDR1 and CDR2: PRHDT, FYEKMQ (reference sequence). There are 16 residues in the CDR3. Unmatched junction bases numbered 8, after V lost 5 bases and J lost 1 base. CDR3 in amino acids: CASSLSTGEGTDTQYF. In DNA form, the CDR3 reads TGTGCCAGCAGCCTCTCGACAGGGGAGGGCACAGATACGCAGTATTTT.

The gene calls are TRBV13 and TRBJ2-1; 10 bases fit TRBD2. V gave up 5 bases and J gave up 7 bases; unmatched junction bases: 11. The CDR3 runs 16 residues. Germline CDR1 reads PRHDT; CDR2 reads FYEKMQ (reference sequence). CDR3 in DNA: TGTGCCAGCAGCCCATCGATAACTAGCGGGAAGAATGAGCAGTTCTTC. This sequence encodes CASSPSITSGKNEQFF.

The chain uses TRBV3-1 and TRBJ2-3; a weak D match, TRBD1 (5 bases). V lost 0 bases, J lost 0 bases, and 13 bases lay in between. CDR3 size: 17 residues. Germline V CDR1 and CDR2: LGHDT, YNNKEL (reference sequence). The CDR3 DNA follows: TGTGCCAGCAGCCAAGATTGGTTAGGGGATAGCACAGATACGCAGTATTTT. This gives the protein CASSQDWLGDSTDTQYF.

V and J are TRBV28 and TRBJ1-5, with no clear D. Trimming took 7 bases from V and 7 from J, leaving 17 bases between them. CDR1 MDHEN and CDR2 SYDVKM come from the germline V gene. The CDR3 runs to 14 residues. CDR3 DNA sequence: TGTGCCAGCACCAAGGGAGGGATTGGGCAGCCCCAGCATTTT. As protein: CASTKGGIGQPQHF. The whole variable domain, remainder taken from reference TRBV28 and TRBJ1-5, is DVKVTQSSRYLVKRTGEKVFLECVQDMDHENMFWYRQDPGLGLRLIYFSYDVKMKEKGDIPEGYSVSREKKERFSLILESASTNQTSMYLCASTKGGIGQPQHFGDGTRLSIL.

V is TRBV20-1 and J is TRBJ2-7; TRBD2 matches at 8 bases. The CDR3 runs to 14 residues. The germline V gene encodes CDR1 DFQATT and CDR2 SNEGSKA (reference sequence). V dropped 3 bases and J dropped 4; count of bases not matched to a gene: 8. The CDR3 DNA reads TGCAGTGCTAGCGTCGGACTAGCAGATTACGAGCAGTACTTC. It encodes CSASVGLADYEQYF.

The rearrangement uses TRBV19 and TRBJ2-2, with D possibly TRBD1 on 5 matching bases. Trimming shortened V by 3 bases and J by 6 bases, and 8 bases separated the two germline ends. The CDR3 has 13 residues. In germline, CDR1 is LNHDA, CDR2 SQIVND (reference sequence). Here the CDR3 reads CASSIPGSGELFF. The CDR3 DNA reads TGTGCCAGTAGTATCCCAGGGTCCGGGGAGCTGTTTTTT.

This chain joins TRBV29-1 and TRBJ2-7, with 9 bases identical to TRBD1. Unmatched junction bases numbered 3, after V lost 4 bases and J lost 2 bases. The CDR3 has 13 amino acids. Germline CDR1 SQVTM, CDR2 ANQGSEA. The CDR3 bases are TGCAGCGTTGTTAGGGACAGGGCCTACGAGCAGTACTTC. It encodes CSVVRDRAYEQYF.

The V and J genes are TRBV7-6 and TRBJ1-2; the D is unclear. The V end lost 0 bases, the J end lost 13 bases, and 15 bases lay between the germline ends. Germline V gives CDR1 SGHVS, CDR2 FNYEAQ. This CDR3 has 13 amino acids. The DNA for the CDR3 is TGTGCCAGCAGCTTAGCGGTCGGTGGAGATCTCACCTTC. This encodes CASSLAVGGDLTF.

The chain employs TRBV27 and TRBJ2-7, with 9 bases matching TRBD1. This CDR3 spans 14 amino acids. CDR1 is MNHEY and CDR2 is SMNVEV in the germline V gene (reference sequence). The V gene end was trimmed by 3 bases and the J gene end by 6 bases; junction bases not matched to a gene: 6. The CDR3 DNA sequence: TGTGCCAGCAGTTTGGGGACAGGGCCTGGCGAGCAGTACTTC. Encoded protein: CASSLGTGPGEQYF.

V and J are TRBV24-1 and TRBJ2-1, with a weak D call TRBD2 (5 bases). CDR3 length: 14 residues. The V gene lost 2 bases and the J gene lost 10 bases, with 14 bases spanning the gap. CDR1 KGHDR and CDR2 SFDVKD come from the germline V gene. The CDR3 protein is CATSDYGIPGEQFF. The CDR3 coding sequence is TGTGCCACCAGTGATTATGGGATCCCGGGAGAGCAGTTCTTC.

The J gene is TRBJ2-2, the V gene TRBV5-1; tentatively, D is TRBD2 (5 bases). The CDR3 sequence is 17 residues long. V lost 1 base, J lost 4 bases, and 17 bases lay in between. Germline V gene sequence: CDR1 SGHRS, CDR2 YFSETQ. CDR3 nucleotide sequence: TGCGCCAGCAGCTTGCACCGCGGGCAGAGCATCACCGGGGAGCTGTTTTTT. Translating it yields CASSLHRGQSITGELFF.

The chain uses TRBV11-2 and TRBJ2-5; 8 nucleotides line up with TRBD2. Germline V gives CDR1 SGHAT, CDR2 FQNNGV. CDR3 length equals 16 residues. After removal of 0 bases from V and 2 bases from J, the junction contained 5 bases not matched to a gene. The CDR3 loop reads CASSLEPSGLQETQYF. CDR3 in DNA: TGTGCCAGCAGCTTAGAGCCTAGCGGGTTACAAGAGACCCAGTACTTC.

The J gene is TRBJ2-5, the V gene TRBV2; 10 nucleotides align to TRBD2. V trimming: 3 bases; J trimming: 5 bases; junction bases outside the gene matches: 9. The CDR3 covers 16 residues. The germline gives CDR1 SNHLY, CDR2 FYNNEI. The DNA for the CDR3 is TGTGCCAGCAGTGATGTAGTAGCGGGAGGCTCGGAGACCCAGTACTTC. This codes for CASSDVVAGGSETQYF.

The chain links TRBV3-1 to TRBJ2-7; 7 positions agree with TRBD2. The V gene end was trimmed by 0 bases and the J gene end by 1 base; junction bases not matched to a gene: 9. The CDR3 runs 17 residues. Germline assignment: CDR1 LGHDT and CDR2 YNNKEL (reference sequence). CDR3 amino acids: CASSQDLRLAVSYEQYF. The CDR3 coding sequence is TGTGCCAGCAGCCAAGATCTGCGGCTAGCGGTTTCCTACGAGCAGTACTTC.

This chain uses TRBV28 with TRBJ1-2, with TRBD1 matching 7 bases. The CDR3 has 14 residues. The germline gives CDR1 MDHEN, CDR2 SYDVKM. V dropped 7 bases and J dropped 7; count of bases not matched to a gene: 12. CDR3 in amino acids: CASNFRQGRAGYTF. CDR3 coding DNA: TGTGCCAGCAATTTCAGACAGGGAAGGGCTGGCTACACCTTC.

CDR3 in amino acids: CSAPTSGRSHNEQFF. In DNA form, the CDR3 reads TGCAGTGCTCCCACTAGCGGGAGGTCCCACAATGAGCAGTTCTTC. The chain combines TRBV20-1 with TRBJ2-1; 12 bases fit TRBD2. The CDR3 length is 15 residues. Germline CDR1 reads DFQATT; CDR2 reads SNEGSKA (reference sequence). V gave up 5 bases and J gave up 5 bases; unmatched junction bases: 7.

The gene calls are TRBV30 and TRBJ1-1; D is unclear. Germline V gene data show CDR1 as GTSNPN and CDR2 as SVGIG (reference sequence). The CDR3 extends over 13 amino acids. The V end lost 2 bases, the J end lost 8 bases, and 15 bases lay between the germline ends. The CDR3 reads CAWSPQADFEAFF. DNA for the CDR3: TGTGCCTGGAGTCCCCAGGCAGATTTCGAAGCTTTCTTT.

The V gene is TRBV27, the J gene TRBJ2-5, with 9 bases identical to TRBD2. Germline values: CDR1 MNHEY, CDR2 SMNVEV (reference sequence). V was pared by 2 bases and J by 5 bases, with 6 bases of the junction left unmatched. The CDR3 runs 15 residues. CDR3 nucleotide sequence: TGTGCCAGCAGTTTAGGGCGGGAGGGCCTGGAGACCCAGTACTTC. It specifies CASSLGREGLETQYF.

CDR3 nucleotides: TGTGCCAGCAGTGAGGCCGGGACGGAAATTGAAAAACTGTTTTTT. Translated, it gives CASSEAGTEIEKLFF. V usage is TRBV6-1 and J usage is TRBJ1-4; D possibly corresponds to TRBD1 (5 bases). This CDR3 comprises 15 residues. Germline values: CDR1 MNHNS, CDR2 SASEGT. V lost 3 bases to trimming and J lost 7 bases, with 15 bases between them.

This clonotype was found once. V gene TRBV20-1 combines with J gene TRBJ2-1; 12 bases are a match to TRBD2. Germline V gene data show CDR1 as DFQATT and CDR2 as SNEGSKA (reference sequence). Losses at the gene ends were 6 bases for V and 8 bases for J; bases not matched to a gene: 2. This CDR3 region has 12 residues. The CDR3 is CSATSGGDEQFF. The CDR3 coding sequence is TGCAGTGCGACTAGCGGGGGTGATGAGCAGTTCTTC.